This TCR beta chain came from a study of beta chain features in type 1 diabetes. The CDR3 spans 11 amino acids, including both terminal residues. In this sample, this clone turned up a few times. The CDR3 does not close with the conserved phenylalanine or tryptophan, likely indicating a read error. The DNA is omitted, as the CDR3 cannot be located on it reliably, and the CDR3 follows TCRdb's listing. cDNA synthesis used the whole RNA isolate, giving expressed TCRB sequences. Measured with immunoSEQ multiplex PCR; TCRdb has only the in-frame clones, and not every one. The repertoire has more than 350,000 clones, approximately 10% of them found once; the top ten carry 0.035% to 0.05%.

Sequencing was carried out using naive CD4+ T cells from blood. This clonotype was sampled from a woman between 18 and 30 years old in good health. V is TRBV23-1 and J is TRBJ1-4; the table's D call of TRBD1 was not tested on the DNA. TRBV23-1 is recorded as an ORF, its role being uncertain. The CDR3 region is CASSQDRAQAV.